A selection of T cell receptor beta chains follows, all from one sample in a study of cytomegalovirus exposure and HLA in healthy donors. This table comes from immunoSEQ multiplex PCR, and its TCRdb copy is limited to in-frame clones, with some not included. The sample shows roughly 150,000 clones, approximately 80% of them seen only once. The specimen sequenced was PBMCs. The receptor set was obtained from a male donor in good health and CMV-seronegative. CDR3s include the opening cysteine and the closing phenylalanine or tryptophan. The D gene is left open where the match is weak. For some rows the clone size is stated as once, few or many, or as a class when expanded; others skip it.

NA | TRBJ2-7 | NA | TRBV5-1 | CASSEGHNYEQYF | TGCGCCAGCAGCGAGGGACACAACTACGAGCAGTACTTC
NA | TRBJ2-5 | NA | TRBV25-1 | CASSEPGGRETQYF | TGTGCCAGCAGCGAACCGGGGGGCCGGGAGACCCAGTACTTC
NA | TRBJ2-1 | NA | TRBV15 | CATSRGGTDEQFF | TGTGCCACCAGCAGGGGCGGGACGGATGAGCAGTTCTTC
NA | TRBJ1-6 | TRBD1 | TRBV2 | CASNNRGSYNSPLHF | TGTGCCAGCAACAACAGGGGGTCCTATAATTCACCCCTCCACTTT
NA | TRBJ2-1 | NA | TRBV5-1 | CASRPAETYNEQFF | TGCGCCAGCAGACCCGCGGAGACCTACAATGAGCAGTTCTTC
NA | TRBJ2-3 | TRBD1 | TRBV6-4 | CASSDSDRDTQYF | TGTGCCAGCAGTGACTCGGACAGGGACACGCAGTATTTT
once | TRBJ2-3 | NA | TRBV6-6 | CASGTEDTQYF | TGTGCCAGCGGCACGGAGGATACGCAGTATTTT
few | TRBJ1-2 | TRBD1 | TRBV7-2 | CASSYGRDRDGYGYTF | TGTGCCAGCAGCTATGGCCGGGACAGGGATGGATATGGCTACACCTTC
NA | TRBJ1-3 | NA | TRBV6-6 | CASTAADSSGNTIYF | TGTGCCAGCACGGCAGCAGACTCCTCTGGAAACACCATATATTTT
once | TRBJ2-7 | NA | TRBV5-4 | CASSLGGGYEQYF | TGTGCCAGCAGCCTAGGGGGGGGCTACGAGCAGTACTTC
NA | TRBJ1-1 | NA | TRBV28 | CASSPTDDTEAFF | TGTGCCAGCAGCCCGACAGACGACACTGAAGCTTTCTTT
NA | TRBJ1-3 | TRBD1 | TRBV7-9 | CASTETIGTVSGNTIYF | TGTGCCAGCACGGAGACGATTGGGACAGTCTCTGGAAACACCATATATTTT
few | TRBJ2-5 | TRBD2 | TRBV9 | CASSPGELAGGGETQYF | TGTGCCAGCAGCCCCGGGGAACTAGCGGGAGGCGGGGAGACCCAGTACTTC
NA | TRBJ1-5 | TRBD1 | TRBV16 | CASSRAQGAFQPQHF | TGTGCCAGCAGCCGGGCGCAGGGGGCTTTCCAGCCCCAGCATTTT
NA | TRBJ2-6 | NA | TRBV19 | CASRGDGLSGANVLTF | TGTGCCAGCAGGGGGGACGGACTCTCTGGGGCCAACGTCCTGACTTTC
NA | TRBJ1-4 | NA | TRBV30 | CAWGVEKLFF | TGTGCCTGGGGAGTCGAAAAACTGTTTTTT
once | TRBJ1-1 | TRBD1 | TRBV13 | CASSESTGMAFF | TGTGCCAGCAGCGAGTCGACAGGGATGGCTTTCTTT
NA | TRBJ1-6 | TRBD1 | TRBV7-2 | CASRQGAQSPLHF | TGTGCCAGCAGGCAGGGGGCACAATCACCCCTCCACTTT
NA | TRBJ1-5 | NA | TRBV6-4 | CASSPQGNQPQHF | TGTGCCAGCAGTCCCCAGGGGAATCAGCCCCAGCATTTT
NA | TRBJ1-2 | NA | TRBV7-9 | CASSLVQGAKTNYGYTF | TGTGCCAGCAGCTTAGTACAGGGAGCGAAGACTAACTATGGCTACACCTTC
NA | TRBJ1-6 | NA | TRBV6-5 | CASSYEGRGRSPLHF | TGTGCCAGCAGTTACGAGGGCAGGGGAAGGTCACCCCTCCACTTT
NA | TRBJ2-7 | TRBD2 | TRBV19 | CASSYRRTSGLYEQYF | TGTGCCAGTAGCTACAGGAGGACTAGCGGACTCTACGAGCAGTACTTC
NA | TRBJ2-7 | TRBD1 | TRBV4-1 | CASSPRQGAYEQYF | TGCGCCAGCAGCCCACGACAGGGGGCTTACGAGCAGTACTTC
NA | TRBJ2-3 | NA | TRBV11-1 | CASSLDRLTDTQYF | TGTGCCAGCAGCTTAGACCGACTCACAGATACGCAGTATTTT
NA | TRBJ2-3 | TRBD2 | TRBV4-3 | CASSQEIRAGGRSWDTQYF | TGCGCCAGCAGCCAAGAAATCAGGGCGGGGGGCCGTTCTTGGGATACGCAGTATTTT
NA | TRBJ1-4 | TRBD1 | TRBV11-1 | CASSLGTGNEKLFF | TGTGCCAGCAGCCTCGGGACAGGGAATGAAAAACTGTTTTTT
NA | TRBJ2-7 | NA | TRBV6-5 | CASSYSPTGTYEQYF | TGTGCCAGCAGTTACTCGCCGACAGGTACCTACGAGCAGTACTTC
NA | TRBJ2-1 | TRBD2 | TRBV5-1 | CASSLGASGNEQFF | TGCGCCAGCAGCTTGGGAGCTAGCGGCAATGAGCAGTTCTTC
NA | TRBJ1-1 | TRBD1 | TRBV27 | CASSTRQGREAFF | TGTGCCAGCAGTACCCGACAGGGGCGTGAAGCTTTCTTT
NA | TRBJ2-4 | TRBD1 | TRBV28 | CASRGGGQGKNIQYF | TGTGCCAGCAGGGGTGGAGGACAGGGAAAAAACATTCAGTACTTC
NA | TRBJ2-7 | TRBD1 | TRBV27 | CASSPDRGGDEQYF | TGTGCCAGCAGTCCGGACAGGGGTGGAGACGAGCAGTACTTC
NA | TRBJ2-1 | TRBD2 | TRBV7-6 | CASRFTSGVNNEQFF | TGTGCCAGCAGGTTCACTAGCGGAGTAAACAATGAGCAGTTCTTC
NA | TRBJ1-5 | TRBD1 | TRBV2 | CASSAFGQGNNQPQHF | TGTGCCAGCAGTGCTTTCGGACAGGGGAACAATCAGCCCCAGCATTTT
NA | TRBJ1-1 | NA | TRBV9 | CASSVGQGLNTEAFF | TGTGCCAGCAGCGTAGGTCAGGGCTTGAACACTGAAGCTTTCTTT
few | TRBJ1-2 | NA | TRBV9 | CASYGGAGDAGGYGYTF | TGTGCCAGCTATGGGGGTGCAGGGGACGCCGGGGGGTATGGCTACACCTTC
NA | TRBJ1-2 | NA | TRBV5-6 | CASSQRALYYYGYTF | TGTGCCAGCAGCCAGAGGGCCCTCTACTACTATGGCTACACCTTC
NA | TRBJ2-3 | TRBD2 | TRBV11-3 | CASSLGGRSTDTQYF | TGTGCCAGCAGCTTAGGCGGGAGGAGTACAGATACGCAGTATTTT
few | TRBJ1-2 | NA | TRBV27 | CASSPGGAGGGYTF | TGTGCCAGCAGTCCGGGGGGGGCGGGTGGTGGCTACACCTTC
NA | TRBJ2-5 | NA | TRBV5-6 | CASSVSETQYF | TGTGCCAGCAGCGTTAGTGAGACCCAGTACTTC
NA | TRBJ2-1 | NA | TRBV19 | CASSIDLGEAGRNEQFF | TGTGCCAGTAGTATAGATCTCGGCGAAGCTGGGAGGAATGAGCAGTTCTTC
NA | TRBJ2-2 | NA | TRBV30 | CAWSQTNTGELFF | TGTGCCTGGAGCCAGACGAACACCGGGGAGCTGTTTTTT
NA | TRBJ1-1 | NA | TRBV19 | CASSIPGVLNTEAFF | TGTGCCAGTAGTATCCCAGGGGTCTTGAACACTGAAGCTTTCTTT
NA | TRBJ2-3 | TRBD2 | TRBV9 | CASSFGERDTDTQYF | TGTGCCAGCAGCTTCGGGGAGCGGGACACAGATACGCAGTATTTT
NA | TRBJ1-4 | NA | TRBV4-2 | CASSQDVRGGGTNEKLFF | TGTGCCAGCAGCCAAGATGTGAGGGGGGGAGGGACTAATGAAAAACTGTTTTTT
many | TRBJ1-4 | NA | TRBV5-1 | CASSSGQTNEKLFF | TGCGCCAGCAGCTCGGGACAAACTAATGAAAAACTGTTTTTT
NA | TRBJ2-5 | TRBD1 | TRBV28 | CASSFHRTGLETQYF | TGTGCCAGCAGTTTTCATCGGACAGGGTTAGAGACCCAGTACTTC
few | TRBJ1-2 | TRBD1 | TRBV7-6 | CASSLMTGGDGYTF | TGTGCCAGCAGCTTAATGACAGGGGGGGATGGCTACACCTTC
once | TRBJ2-6 | TRBD2 | TRBV28 | CASSLAGAGANVLTF | TGTGCCAGCAGTCTAGCGGGGGCTGGGGCCAACGTCCTGACTTTC
few | TRBJ1-1 | TRBD1 | TRBV5-1 | CASSLGQGRAEAFF | TGCGCCAGCAGCCTAGGACAGGGAAGGGCTGAAGCTTTCTTT
NA | TRBJ1-2 | NA | TRBV15 | CATSQQGPYGYTF | TGTGCCACCAGTCAACAGGGTCCCTATGGCTACACCTTC
NA | TRBJ2-7 | NA | TRBV11-2 | CASRSTGNWRTYEQYF | TGTGCCAGCAGATCCACAGGAAATTGGCGTACCTACGAGCAGTACTTC